Below are 22 T cell receptor beta chains sequenced from a single sample in a study of T cell repertoires in cytomegalovirus infection. TCRdb independently ran MiXCR on the reads; one entry per CDR3 protein. Here the sample spans about 500,000 distinct CDR3 sequences, roughly a third being singletons. Which antigens these TCRs recognize remains unknown. Sequencing was performed on cultured PBMCs, taken from culture after CMV antigen stimulation. These receptors were taken from a human donor in good health (CMV status not recorded). Some clones in this sample may be carry-over from other donors' samples.

This clonotype appeared a few times. The chain recombines TRBV7-2 with TRBJ1-6; D unresolved. In germline, CDR1 is SGHTA, CDR2 FQGNSA. The V gene lost 3 bases and the J gene lost 0 bases, with 9 bases spanning the gap. The CDR3 sequence is 16 residues long. CDR3 DNA sequence: TGTGCCAGCAGCTTTATGGGTAGCTCCTATAATTCACCCCTCCACTTT. Translating gives CASSFMGSSYNSPLHF.

This clonotype was seen a few times. The chain uses TRBV20-1 and TRBJ2-1; 9 bases agree with TRBD2. The germline V gene encodes CDR1 DFQATT and CDR2 SNEGSKA (reference sequence). V lost 6 bases and J lost 8; bases outside the gene matches: 11. The CDR3 contains 14 residues. CDR3 DNA: TGCAGTGCCATAGCGGGAGTGGTTTTTGATGAGCAGTTCTTC. It translates to CSAIAGVVFDEQFF.

The rearrangement joins TRBV12-3 or TRBV12-4 to TRBJ2-2, with no clear D. V lost 0 bases to trimming and J lost 7 bases, with 15 bases between them. This CDR3 spans 16 amino acids. CDR3 amino acids: CASSLALERLGGELFF. The CDR3, as DNA: TGTGCCAGCAGTTTAGCGCTAGAGCGATTGGGCGGGGAGCTGTTTTTT.

Only a few counts were recorded for this clonotype. The chain joins TRBV28 to TRBJ2-7, with TRBD1 as a possible D gene (6 bases). The CDR3 spans 15 residues. CDR1 and CDR2 from the germline V gene are MDHEN and SYDVKM. V lost 7 bases, J lost 3 bases, and 19 bases lay in between. Here the CDR3 DNA reads TGTGCCAGCATCCTCAAGCCCACAGGGTACTACGAGCAGTACTTC. Amino acid sequence: CASILKPTGYYEQYF.

By sample share, this clonotype is medium-sized (0.01 to 0.1%). The chain carries TRBV2 and TRBJ2-5; 12 bases are a match to TRBD2. The CDR3 contains 16 residues. CDR1 and CDR2 from the germline V gene are SNHLY and FYNNEI. Losses at the gene ends were 3 bases for V and 1 base for J; bases not matched to a gene: 3. The CDR3 sequence is CASSDGTSGPQETQYF. The DNA for the CDR3 is TGTGCCAGCAGTGACGGGACTAGCGGGCCCCAAGAGACCCAGTACTTC.

This clonotype was picked up a small number of times. The chain links TRBV5-4 to TRBJ2-6, with unresolved D. V lost 7 bases to trimming and J lost 2 bases, with 10 bases between them. This CDR3 region has 14 residues. Germline V CDR1 and CDR2: SGHNT, YYREEE (reference sequence). CDR3 coding DNA: TGTGCCAGCTTAGAAGGGCCTGGGGCCAACGTCCTGACTTTC. Protein sequence: CASLEGPGANVLTF.

CDR3 DNA sequence: TGTGCCAGCACCAGAGTGGGGACTAGCGGGAGGGTCGGGCAGTTCTTC. Translating gives CASTRVGTSGRVGQFF. The chain has TRBV6-2 or TRBV6-3 and TRBJ2-1; 16 nucleotides line up with TRBD2. Unmatched junction bases numbered 12, after V lost 7 bases and J lost 12 bases. The CDR3 has 16 amino acids. In germline, CDR1 is MNHEY, CDR2 SVGEGT.

The chain combines TRBV11-2 with TRBJ2-4; D may be TRBD1 (6 bases). CDR3 length: 15 amino acids. V was clipped by 5 bases and J by 3 bases, with 14 bases between them. The germline V gene has CDR1 SGHAT and CDR2 FQNNGV. Written as DNA, the CDR3 is TGTGCCAGCAGCGTATACAGGGTCGGCAAAAACATTCAGTACTTC. Its translation: CASSVYRVGKNIQYF.

This clonotype was recorded at least ten times. This chain joins TRBV7-2 and TRBJ2-1, with D maybe TRBD1 (5 bases). Germline V gene lookup returns CDR1 SGHTA and CDR2 FQGNSA. Trimming took 3 bases from V and 4 from J, leaving 10 bases between them. The CDR3 covers 14 residues. The CDR3 nucleotides are TGTGCCAGCAGCTTGGGCAGGGCGTACAATGAGCAGTTCTTC. Protein: CASSLGRAYNEQFF. The full variable domain, with the rest looked up from reference TRBV7-2 and TRBJ2-1, is GAGVSQSPSNKVTEKGKDVELRCDPISGHTALYWYRQSLGQGLEFLIYFQGNSAPDKSGLPSDRFSAERTGGSVSTLTIQRTQQEDSAVYLCASSLGRAYNEQFFGPGTRLTVL.

This clonotype was picked up a small number of times. The chain couples TRBV14 to TRBJ1-2; possible D gene TRBD1, 5 bases. The CDR3 totals 15 residues. CDR1 SGHDN and CDR2 FVKESK come from the germline V gene. V shed 2 bases and J shed 6 bases, with 16 bases lying between them. The CDR3 DNA sequence: TGTGCCAGCAGCCAATATAAGGGACCCGCTGATGGCTACACCTTC. Protein sequence: CASSQYKGPADGYTF.

In DNA form, the CDR3 reads TGTGCCAGCAGCTGGGGATCGAACGAGCAGTACGTC. Protein sequence: CASSWGSNEQYV. This rearrangement joins TRBV7-9 to TRBJ2-7; unclear D gene. This CDR3 contains 12 residues. The germline V gene encodes CDR1 SEHNR and CDR2 FQNEAQ (reference sequence). V was shortened by 4 bases and J by 5 bases, with 9 bases between the two germline ends.

Ten or more counts support this clonotype. This chain links TRBV27 with TRBJ1-1; tentatively, D is TRBD1 (5 bases). The CDR3 has 13 amino acids. CDR1 MNHEY and CDR2 SMNVEV come from the germline V gene (reference sequence). V shed 2 bases and J shed 4 bases, with 8 bases lying between them. The CDR3 sequence: CASSLRGSTEAFF. The DNA of the CDR3 is TGTGCCAGCAGTTTACGGGGGTCCACTGAAGCTTTCTTT.

This clonotype was recorded a few times. This chain uses TRBV28 with TRBJ2-7; TRBD2 might be the D (5 bases). V was trimmed by 3 bases and J by 2 bases, leaving 14 bases between them. This CDR3 spans 15 amino acids. Germline loops: CDR1 MDHEN, CDR2 SYDVKM. The DNA of the CDR3 is TGTGCCAGCAGTTTCCCCCCTCCGGGGACCTACGAGCAGTACTTC. Its protein product is CASSFPPPGTYEQYF.

The DNA of the CDR3 is TGTGCCAGTAGTATATCGCTTAGAGGGTCTCCGCCGGCCGGGGAGCTGTTTTTT. Residues: CASSISLRGSPPAGELFF. This chain uses TRBV19 with TRBJ2-2, with TRBD2 as a possible D gene (5 bases). This CDR3 comprises 18 residues. Trimming cost V 2 bases and J 6 bases, with 22 bases left between them. CDR1 is LNHDA and CDR2 is SQIVND in the germline V gene (reference sequence).

The chain is built from TRBV7-2 and TRBJ2-1; D gene ambiguous. The CDR3 totals 14 residues. From germline, CDR1 is SGHTA and CDR2 FQGNSA. With 2 bases removed from V and 5 bases from J, the gap between germline ends came to 10 bases. In nucleotides, the CDR3 is TGTGCCAGCAGCTTATCTCCGGGTCACAATGAGCAGTTCTTC. Protein: CASSLSPGHNEQFF.

V gene TRBV7-4 combines with J gene TRBJ2-7; unclear D gene. Germline lookup yields CDR1 SGHVT and CDR2 SQSDAQ. V dropped 3 bases and J dropped 2 bases, with 8 bases sitting between them. The CDR3 contains 13 residues. The CDR3 reads CASSLKETYEQYV. The CDR3 DNA follows: TGTGCCAGCAGCTTGAAGGAAACCTACGAGCAGTACGTC.

The table lists this clonotype with a few counts. V usage is TRBV10-3 and J usage is TRBJ1-4; weak D call: TRBD1 (5 bases). V was cut by 6 bases and J by 5 bases, with 10 bases left in between. This CDR3 is 13 amino acids long. Germline CDR1 and CDR2: ENHRY and SYGVKD. CDR3 nucleotides: TGTGCCATCAGCCCAGGGCCGAATGAAAAACTGTTTTTT. As protein: CAISPGPNEKLFF.

V is TRBV28 and J is TRBJ2-1; 9 bases match TRBD1. The CDR3 contains 15 residues. J lost 3 bases, V lost 5 bases, and 5 bases had no gene match. Looked up from germline, CDR1 is MDHEN and CDR2 is SYDVKM. CDR3 coding DNA: TGTGCCAGCAGTACCGGGACAGGGTACTACAATGAGCAGTTCTTC. It yields the protein CASSTGTGYYNEQFF.

The gene calls are TRBV10-3 and TRBJ2-3; D may match TRBD1 or TRBD2 (5 bases each). The CDR3 is 15 amino acids. Trimming shortened V by 7 bases and J by 0 bases, and 14 bases separated the two germline ends. Germline assignment: CDR1 ENHRY and CDR2 SYGVKD. The CDR3 DNA follows: TGTGCCATCAAGCTGGGGGAGACTAGCACAGATACGCAGTATTTT. It codes for CAIKLGETSTDTQYF.

The chain joins TRBV12-3 or TRBV12-4 to TRBJ1-6; 7 nucleotides agree with TRBD1. The J segment lost 3 bases and the V segment lost 4 bases, leaving 3 bases of the junction unmatched. This CDR3 has 15 residues. The CDR3 DNA is TGTGCCAGCAGTTCCCGGGACAGCTATAATTCACCCCTCCACTTT. It yields the protein CASSSRDSYNSPLHF.

J is TRBJ2-1 and V is TRBV4-1, with 7 bases matching TRBD2. This CDR3 is 14 amino acids long. J gave up 3 bases and V 8 bases, and 7 bases lay outside the gene matches. CDR1 and CDR2 (germline): MGHRA, YSYEKL. CDR3 sequence: CASALGDYYNEQFF. The CDR3 DNA sequence: TGCGCCAGCGCCCTGGGGGACTACTACAATGAGCAGTTCTTC.

The chain has TRBV24-1 and TRBJ2-1; 9 bases match TRBD1. Germline CDR1 reads KGHDR; CDR2 reads SFDVKD. The J segment lost 4 bases and the V segment lost 1 base, leaving 4 bases of the junction unmatched. The CDR3 totals 16 residues. This chain's CDR3 is CATSDFLGQGYNEQFF. The CDR3 nucleotides read TGTGCCACCAGTGATTTTCTCGGACAGGGGTACAATGAGCAGTTCTTC.